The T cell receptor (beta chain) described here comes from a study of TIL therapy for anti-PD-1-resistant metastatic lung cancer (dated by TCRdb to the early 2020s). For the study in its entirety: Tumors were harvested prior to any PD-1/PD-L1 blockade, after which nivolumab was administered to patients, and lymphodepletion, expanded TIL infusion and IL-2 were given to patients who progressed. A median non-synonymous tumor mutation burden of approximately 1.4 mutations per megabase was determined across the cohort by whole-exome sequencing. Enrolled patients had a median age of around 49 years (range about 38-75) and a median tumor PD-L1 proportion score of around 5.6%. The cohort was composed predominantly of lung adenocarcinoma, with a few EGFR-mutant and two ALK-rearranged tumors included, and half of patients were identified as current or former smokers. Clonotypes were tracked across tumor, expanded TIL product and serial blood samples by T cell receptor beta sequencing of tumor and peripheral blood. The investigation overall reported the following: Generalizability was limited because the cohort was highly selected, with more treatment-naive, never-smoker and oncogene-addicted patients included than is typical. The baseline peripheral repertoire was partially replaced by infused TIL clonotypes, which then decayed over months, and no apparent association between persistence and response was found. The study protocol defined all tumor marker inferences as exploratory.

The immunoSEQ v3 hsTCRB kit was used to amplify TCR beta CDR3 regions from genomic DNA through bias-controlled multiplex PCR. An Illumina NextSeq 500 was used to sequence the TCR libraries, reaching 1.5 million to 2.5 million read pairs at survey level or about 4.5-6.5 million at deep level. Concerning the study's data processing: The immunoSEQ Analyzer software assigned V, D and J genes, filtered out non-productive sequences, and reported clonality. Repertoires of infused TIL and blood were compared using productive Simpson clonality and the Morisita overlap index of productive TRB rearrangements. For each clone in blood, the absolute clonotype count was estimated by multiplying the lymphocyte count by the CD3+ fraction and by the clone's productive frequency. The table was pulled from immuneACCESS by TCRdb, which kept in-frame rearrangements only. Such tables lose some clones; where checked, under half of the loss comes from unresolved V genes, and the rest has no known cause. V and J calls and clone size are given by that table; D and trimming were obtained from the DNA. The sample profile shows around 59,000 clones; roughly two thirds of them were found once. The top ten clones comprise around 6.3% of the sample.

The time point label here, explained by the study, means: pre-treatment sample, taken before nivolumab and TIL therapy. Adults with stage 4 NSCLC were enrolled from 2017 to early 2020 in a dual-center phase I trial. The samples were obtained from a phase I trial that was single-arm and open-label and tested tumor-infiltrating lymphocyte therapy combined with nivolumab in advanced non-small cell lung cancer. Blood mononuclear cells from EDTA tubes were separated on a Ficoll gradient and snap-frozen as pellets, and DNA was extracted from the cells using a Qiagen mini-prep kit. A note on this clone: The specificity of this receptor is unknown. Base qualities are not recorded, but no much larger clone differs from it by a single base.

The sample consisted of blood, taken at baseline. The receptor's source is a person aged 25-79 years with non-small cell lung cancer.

Read as DNA, the sequence is TGTGCCAGCAGTTATAACAGGGTGAACACTGAAGCTTTCTTT. Translated, it gives CASSYNRVNTEAFF. Recombination linked TRBV6-5 to TRBJ1-1; tentative D gene TRBD1, with 6 bases matching. Taken from the germline V gene, the CDR1 and CDR2 loops are MNHEY and SVGAGI. Reading from cysteine to phenylalanine, the CDR3 counts 14 amino acids. The retained sequence is limited to the CDR3, 42 bases, with the frame set at the first base. V gives up 3 bases and J gives up 0 bases, and the segment between their germline ends measures 8 bases.